This is a list of T cell receptor beta chains from one sample in a study of blood T cell repertoires in COVID-19. Assay: immunoSEQ multiplex PCR; the TCRdb copy retains only in-frame clones and omits some. The sample has about 250,000 clones; roughly 87% are singletons. The sample taken for sequencing was PBMCs or T cells enriched from blood (not recorded which). These receptors originate from a woman between 25 and 40 years old with acute COVID-19. CDR3s leave out the opening cysteine and the closing phenylalanine or tryptophan. A D gene is named only where the DNA matches it firmly.

j_call	v_call	d_call	cdr3_aa
TRBJ2-7	TRBV6-4	TRBD2	ASSPGGADTYEQY
TRBJ1-2	TRBV7-8	.	ASSIMTPADGYT
TRBJ2-1	TRBV7-6	TRBD2	ASSLELTGGNNEQF
TRBJ1-2	TRBV7-2	.	ASRMGGQDGYT
TRBJ1-1	TRBV15	.	ATSKSGGDTEAF
TRBJ1-1	TRBV5-1	.	ASSLGSGRNTEAF
TRBJ1-2	TRBV10-1	TRBD1	ASSRDRGGYGYT
TRBJ1-1	TRBV6-5	TRBD1	ASSLTGVTTEAF
TRBJ2-3	TRBV7-2	TRBD2	ASSSIAGGTTTDTQY
TRBJ1-5	TRBV19	TRBD1	ASSRGQDLQPQH
TRBJ1-5	TRBV10-3	.	AISEPGFNQPQH
TRBJ2-2	TRBV7-5	.	ARRLRDRGQVGELF
TRBJ1-3	TRBV5-8	.	ASSLSGSYGNTIY
TRBJ2-2	TRBV5-1	.	ASSPSVRQPDTGELF
TRBJ2-7	TRBV3-1/TRBV3-2	TRBD2	ASSQASGAYEQY
TRBJ1-5	TRBV19	.	ASSPRGGSLKGQPQH
TRBJ2-7	TRBV10-2	TRBD1	ASRRTGGYEQY
TRBJ2-2	TRBV7-9	.	ATSGRAENTGELF
TRBJ1-2	TRBV4-1	.	ASSQPTGYWYGYT
TRBJ1-1	TRBV6-6	.	ASSYGRATNTEAF
TRBJ2-3	TRBV7-2	.	ASSSAASTDTQY
TRBJ1-2	TRBV19	TRBD1	ASSISGTANYGYT
TRBJ2-5	TRBV5-1	TRBD1	ASSLGQGREETQY
TRBJ2-2	TRBV4-3	TRBD1	ASSQDFGQVTGELF
TRBJ1-1	TRBV2	.	ASSGRGDTEAF
TRBJ2-5	TRBV24-1	TRBD1	ATSDPRTGDKQTQY
TRBJ2-4	TRBV6-5	.	AIVLSGDIQY
TRBJ2-5	TRBV10-3	TRBD1	ATRQGAVQETQY
TRBJ1-1	TRBV19	.	ASSMGSPGDTEAF
TRBJ1-2	TRBV9	.	ASSVEGGRGYT
TRBJ1-5	TRBV27	.	ASRRTASNQPQH
TRBJ1-3	TRBV3-1/TRBV3-2	.	ASSQVRRNTIY
TRBJ1-5	TRBV2	.	ASSGSLAPHQPQH
TRBJ2-2	TRBV7-2	.	ASSLVPAGETGELF
TRBJ2-7	TRBV11-2	.	ASSLANYEQY
TRBJ2-3	TRBV4-3	TRBD1	ASSQEGDSWGTDTQY
TRBJ1-4	TRBV5-1	TRBD1	ASSISGTGTEKLF